Included here is one T cell receptor (beta chain) sequence, with context. Its antigen has not been determined. Per-base qualities were not stored, and no clone one base away is much larger. Receptors were amplified or captured by the immunoSEQ multiplex PCR assay. TCRdb obtained this table from immuneACCESS and retained in-frame rearrangements with V and J assigned. These tables miss some clones; where compared with another copy, unresolved V genes account for less than half of the shortfall, and the remainder is unexplained. This sample gives 35,000 to 40,000 clones in total; 65% to 90% of them show up just once. The ten largest make up about 1.5% of the sample. The record originates from a study of preoperative IRX-2 immunotherapy in early breast cancer (dated by TCRdb to the late 2010s). The treatment or condition label here, explained by the study, means: preoperative locoregional IRX-2 cytokine immunotherapy. The samples were obtained from a phase Ib study in which preoperative, locoregional IRX-2 cytokine immunotherapy intended to prime immune responses was tested. The donors were early-stage breast cancer patients who were given IRX-2 prior to surgery.

CDR1 and CDR2 are read off the germline V gene as MDHEN and SYDVKM. The CDR3 holds 13 amino acids from the cysteine to the phenylalanine. The only DNA kept is the CDR3, 39 bases in frame from the first base. V sheds 2 bases and J sheds 2 bases, leaving 6 bases between their ends. This receptor was identified in a human donor with breast cancer. The chain was built from TRBV28 and TRBJ1-2; the D gene cannot be resolved reliably. The material sequenced was lymph node tissue, taken after IRX-2 immunotherapy. Here the CDR3 is given as CASSLTRNYGYTF. DNA sequence: TGTGCCAGCAGTTTAACAAGGAACTATGGCTACACCTTC.